Listed below are T cell receptor beta chains from one sample, sequenced in a study of technical replicates of blood from several donors. Using immunoSEQ multiplex PCR, the repertoire was profiled, and TCRdb retains in-frame clones only, with some absent. Among around 80,000 clones listed, more than 95% were seen once. The sample was T cells isolated from PBMCs. The receptors were gathered from a human donor in good health. Both conserved end residues are part of each CDR3.

TRBJ1-3,TRBV6-5,CASSGTGAGNTIYF
TRBJ1-2,TRBV6-5,CASSYSSSFYGYTF
TRBJ1-3,TRBV7-9,CASSWGDFSASGNTIYF
TRBJ2-2,TRBV5-1,CASSPTGGASTGELFF
TRBJ1-1,TRBV18,CASSPPGSEFTEAFF
TRBJ1-3,TRBV7-3,CASSLTVPPGNTIYF
TRBJ1-2,TRBV7-9,CASSLEFGGSYGYTF
TRBJ2-7,TRBV27,CASSHQGTRDEQYF
TRBJ2-1,TRBV5-8,CASSGGLTSGFNEQFF
TRBJ2-1,TRBV29-1,CSVESARGYNEQFF
TRBJ1-4,TRBV29-1,CSLGEGEKLFF
TRBJ2-3,TRBV6-5,CASSYSGGAIDTQYF
TRBJ1-5,TRBV4-1,CATRGQGPNQPQHF
TRBJ2-2,TRBV27,CASSVATRAGELFF
TRBJ1-1,TRBV6-1,CASGPTGFVRTEAFF
TRBJ2-2,TRBV10-3,CATWSLAGDTGELFF
TRBJ2-1,TRBV9,CASSVGGAGPNNEQFF
TRBJ1-3,TRBV4-1,CASSQSGTATLGNTIYF
TRBJ1-5,TRBV2,CASSGGQPQHF
TRBJ2-7,TRBV29-1,CSVGSGQAYEQYF
TRBJ2-5,TRBV6-5,CASSYGGFQETQYF
TRBJ2-5,TRBV5-1,CASSSGGLRVYLQETQYF
TRBJ2-5,TRBV5-1,CASSPPTSAQETQYF
TRBJ2-1,TRBV18,CASSPSRGPYNEQFF
TRBJ1-1,TRBV2,CASSARGVTEAFF
TRBJ1-6,TRBV2,CASSPGGGYNSPLHF
TRBJ2-7,TRBV7-9,CASSPRQDGSVQYF
TRBJ1-1,TRBV30,CAWSGAFSHWAFF
TRBJ2-5,TRBV27,CASWGLRGVQETQYF
TRBJ2-7,TRBV2,CASSAGTGVSQYF
TRBJ1-2,TRBV19,CASRRGQTYGYTF
TRBJ2-1,TRBV5-1,CASRRTSESYNEQFF
TRBJ1-1,TRBV7-9,CASSLGAGTEAFF
TRBJ2-7,TRBV5-1,CASSPGQGDYEQYF
TRBJ2-1,TRBV11-3,CASSFLAGARGHNEQFF
TRBJ2-3,TRBV27,CASSEAIPTDTQYF
TRBJ1-4,TRBV14,CASSPGVGEKLFF
TRBJ2-5,TRBV6-1,CASSEGRTSGRVGETQYF
TRBJ2-3,TRBV10-3,CAIFGGRLDTQYF
TRBJ2-7,TRBV5-4,CASSADRVAYEQYF
TRBJ2-1,TRBV6-5,CASRQQGWGEQFF
TRBJ1-5,TRBV7-8,CASETGGGHQPQHF
TRBJ2-3,TRBV30,CAWSVWGLDTQYF
TRBJ1-1,TRBV29-1,CSVEDFRTGEGGTEAFF
TRBJ2-2,TRBV29-1,CSVPGVGELFF
TRBJ2-3,TRBV9,CASSLTSGGDTDTQYF
TRBJ1-3,TRBV6-6,CASSLQGVASGNTIYF
TRBJ2-7,TRBV28,CATSGRPYEQYF
TRBJ2-5,TRBV7-2,CASSLDWEGETQYF
TRBJ1-1,TRBV27,CASSLGAHTEAFF
TRBJ2-2,TRBV19,CASSISGYSATGELFF
TRBJ2-5,TRBV9,CASSEVPLAGYQETQYF
TRBJ2-1,TRBV7-6,CASSSTDRGRNEQFF
TRBJ1-5,TRBV2,CASSEQPGGLQPQHF
TRBJ2-4,TRBV6-5,CASSYDQRRQNIQYF